This T cell receptor beta chain was obtained from a study of beta chain features in type 1 diabetes. As for the study in general: Examined across all samples were around 110 million sorted cells.

The CDR3 extends over 15 amino acids. Germline CDR1 SGHRS, CDR2 YFSETQ. After removal of 5 bases from V and 0 bases from J, the junction contained 5 bases not matched to a gene. All of the isolated RNA was reverse transcribed, so expressed TCRB transcripts were sequenced. TCRdb's copy holds only in-frame clones and misses some; the assay was immunoSEQ multiplex PCR. The top ten hold over 0.8% of the sample, which has roughly 290,000 clones, 7.5% to 9.5% seen once. The chain is built from TRBV5-1 and TRBJ2-1; the match to TRBD2 covers 7 bases. This sequence was found in a woman under 30 in good health. Input material: central memory CD4+ T cells from blood. The CDR3 coding sequence is TGCGCCAGCAGATCGACTAGCTCCTCCTACAATGAGCAGTTCTTC. Residues: CASRSTSSSYNEQFF.